The next 21 T cell receptor beta chains were all read from a single sample in a study of T cell changes during pregnancy in multiple sclerosis. TCRdb keeps only in-frame clones here, not all; method: immunoSEQ multiplex PCR. Of fewer than 90,000 clones in the sample, approximately 95% are singletons; the top ten hold about 1.6%. The specimen was peripheral blood, collected after pregnancy. The receptors come from a female donor in good health, enrolled as a control in a pregnancy study.

V is TRBV2 and J is TRBJ1-3; 7 bases map to TRBD1. The germline V gene encodes CDR1 SNHLY and CDR2 FYNNEI. V shed 4 bases and J 4 bases; nucleotides not matched to a gene: 4. The CDR3 covers 14 residues. The CDR3 loop reads CASSAQGLGNTIYF. CDR3 bases: TGTGCCAGCAGTGCACAGGGGCTGGGAAACACCATATATTTT.

The chain is built from TRBV5-1 and TRBJ2-2, with D perhaps TRBD1 (6 bases). The germline CDR1 and CDR2 sequences are SGHRS and YFSETQ. This CDR3 comprises 13 residues. With 4 bases removed from V and 6 bases from J, the gap between germline ends came to 10 bases. In nucleotides, the CDR3 is TGCGCCAGCAGCGTACAGGGTTCCGGGGAGCTGTTTTTT. As protein: CASSVQGSGELFF.

J is TRBJ2-2 and V is TRBV5-6; 14 bases match TRBD2. J lost 4 bases, V lost 4 bases, and 6 bases had no gene match. Germline loops: CDR1 SGHDT, CDR2 YYEEEE. CDR3 size: 17 residues. CDR3: CASSGEGTSGSTGELFF. The CDR3 DNA reads TGTGCCAGCAGCGGGGAAGGGACTAGCGGGAGCACCGGGGAGCTGTTTTTT.

The chain links TRBV19 to TRBJ2-1, with D possibly matching TRBD1 (6 bases). The CDR3 is 14 residues long. The germline V and J ends were trimmed by 2 bases and 8 bases, with 13 bases remaining between them. Germline lookup yields CDR1 LNHDA and CDR2 SQIVND (reference sequence). CDR3 in amino acids: CASSIRGGWDEQFF. The CDR3 nucleotides read TGTGCCAGTAGTATAAGAGGGGGTTGGGATGAGCAGTTCTTC.

J is TRBJ2-7 and V is TRBV11-2; D is possibly TRBD1 (6 bases). CDR1 is SGHAT, CDR2 FQNNGV, per germline. The V gene lost 4 bases and the J gene lost 4 bases, with 20 bases spanning the gap. The CDR3 consists of 16 residues. This CDR3 reads CASSSLTGMFRYEQYF. The CDR3 coding sequence is TGTGCCAGCAGCTCTCTTACAGGGATGTTCAGGTACGAGCAGTACTTC.

The gene calls are TRBV6-1 and TRBJ2-2; unclear D gene. CDR1 and CDR2 (germline): MNHNS, SASEGT. CDR3 length: 14 amino acids. The ends were cut back, 0 bases at V and 3 bases at J, with 5 bases in the middle. CDR3 in DNA: TGTGCCAGCAGTGAAGCACATTACACCGGGGAGCTGTTTTTT. It codes for CASSEAHYTGELFF.

V is TRBV19 and J is TRBJ2-7; 7 nucleotides line up with TRBD1. With 6 bases clipped from V and 3 bases from J, the junction kept 5 bases outside the gene matches. The germline CDR1 and CDR2 sequences are LNHDA and SQIVND (reference sequence). The CDR3 has 13 amino acids. The CDR3 is CASSPGQNYEQYF. DNA of the CDR3: TGTGCCAGTAGCCCGGGACAGAACTACGAGCAGTACTTC.

The chain combines TRBV27 with TRBJ2-5; 7 nucleotides align to TRBD2. Trimming at V came to 11 bases and at J to 6 bases, leaving 15 bases not matched to a gene. Germline lookup yields CDR1 MNHEY and CDR2 SMNVEV (reference sequence). This CDR3 contains 14 residues. The CDR3 spells CAAGLRGSVKTQYF. The DNA of the CDR3 is TGTGCCGCCGGGTTGCGCGGGAGCGTAAAGACCCAGTACTTC.

The chain recombines TRBV7-9 with TRBJ2-6; D perhaps matches TRBD2 (5 bases). The V end was cut by 2 bases, the J end by 4 bases, with 9 bases between. This CDR3 contains 15 residues. CDR1 is SEHNR, CDR2 FQNEAQ, per germline (reference sequence). CDR3 residues: CASSLIGIGANVLTF. The CDR3 DNA sequence: TGTGCCAGCAGCTTAATCGGGATAGGGGCCAACGTCCTGACTTTC.

This chain joins TRBV7-2 and TRBJ1-2; 8 bases map to TRBD1. V shed 5 bases, J shed 9 bases, and the junction held 5 bases outside the gene matches. CDR3 size: 12 residues. Germline V gene lookup returns CDR1 SGHTA and CDR2 FQGNSA. The chain's CDR3 is CASSGRQGSYTF. As DNA, the CDR3 is TGTGCCAGCAGCGGCCGACAGGGGAGCTACACCTTC.

This sequence joins TRBV28 and TRBJ2-7; 10 positions agree with TRBD2. V shed 4 bases, J shed 4 bases, and the junction held 7 bases outside the gene matches. The germline gives CDR1 MDHEN, CDR2 SYDVKM. The CDR3 has 15 amino acids. The CDR3 protein is CASSSSGTSAYEQYF. CDR3 DNA: TGTGCCAGCAGTTCTTCCGGGACTAGCGCTTACGAGCAGTACTTC.

The J gene is TRBJ2-3, the V gene TRBV18, with a tentative D call TRBD1 (5 bases). Trimming removed 0 bases from V and 1 base from J, with 8 bases in between. Germline-derived CDR1 and CDR2 are KGHSH and LQKENI. The CDR3 is 15 residues long. The CDR3 nucleotides read TGTGCCAGCTCACCACCTTCCAGGGGCACAGATACGCAGTATTTT. It is translated as CASSPPSRGTDTQYF.

V gene TRBV28 combines with J gene TRBJ1-2; a possible D gene is TRBD1 (5 bases). The CDR3 is 14 amino acids. The germline CDR1 and CDR2 sequences are MDHEN and SYDVKM. V lost 5 bases and J 7 bases, leaving 17 bases between the germline ends. The CDR3 protein is CASSLPGRVGGYTF. CDR3 nucleotides: TGTGCCAGCAGTCTCCCTGGCAGGGTTGGTGGCTACACCTTC.

The V call is TRBV6-4, the J call TRBJ2-1, with no clear D. In germline, CDR1 is MRHNA, CDR2 SNTAGT. The CDR3 spans 14 residues. The V and J ends lost 6 bases and 0 bases respectively, with 9 bases between them. CDR3 in DNA: TGTGCCAGCAGGCCGTTTAGCTCCTACAATGAGCAGTTCTTC. Its translation is CASRPFSSYNEQFF.

V gene TRBV2 combines with J gene TRBJ1-5; D is possibly TRBD1 (6 bases). The germline gives CDR1 SNHLY, CDR2 FYNNEI. The CDR3 spans 17 residues. V was clipped by 8 bases and J by 0 bases, with 20 bases between them. CDR3 protein: CASSAEERGYSNQPQHF. The CDR3 DNA follows: TGTGCCAGCTCAGCTGAGGAGAGGGGGTATAGCAATCAGCCCCAGCATTTT.

The chain combines TRBV5-1 with TRBJ1-1; D is perhaps TRBD1 (5 bases). CDR1 is SGHRS and CDR2 is YFSETQ in the germline V gene. The CDR3 is 13 residues long. V lost 2 bases, J lost 5 bases, and 10 bases lay in between. Here the CDR3 reads CASSFRGLTEAFF. For the CDR3, the DNA is TGCGCCAGCAGCTTCCGGGGACTTACTGAAGCTTTCTTT. Complete variable domain (other parts from reference TRBV5-1 and TRBJ1-1): KAGVTQTPRYLIKTRGQQVTLSCSPISGHRSVSWYQQTPGQGLQFLFEYFSETQRNKGNFPGRFSGRQFSNSRSEMNVSTLELGDSALYLCASSFRGLTEAFFGQGTRLTVV.

This clone was detected a few times. This chain joins TRBV19 and TRBJ2-3; 9 bases agree with TRBD2. CDR1 LNHDA and CDR2 SQIVND come from the germline V gene (reference sequence). The CDR3 spans 12 residues. The ends lost 7 bases at V and 10 bases at J; junction bases unmatched: 6. The CDR3 coding sequence is TGTGCCAGTAACCCGCGGGAGGGCGCGCAGTATTTT. This sequence encodes CASNPREGAQYF.

The chain uses TRBV2 and TRBJ2-7; D call uncertain. This CDR3 has 11 amino acids. Germline CDR1 and CDR2: SNHLY and FYNNEI. Trimming stripped 3 bases from V and 6 bases from J, with 6 bases between. As DNA, the CDR3 is TGTGCCAGCAGTGATTCATCCGAGCAGTACTTC. Protein: CASSDSSEQYF.

CDR3 in amino acids: CASSLVGTGGYEQYF. Written as DNA, the CDR3 is TGTGCCAGCAGTTTAGTAGGGACAGGGGGTTACGAGCAGTACTTC. The chain has TRBV28 and TRBJ2-7, with 11 bases aligning to TRBD1. After removal of 2 bases from V and 4 bases from J, the junction contained 4 bases not matched to a gene. There are 15 residues in the CDR3. Germline CDR1 MDHEN, CDR2 SYDVKM.

J is TRBJ1-1 and V is TRBV25-1; 10 bases agree with TRBD1. V dropped 6 bases and J dropped 6; count of bases not matched to a gene: 13. Germline values: CDR1 MGHDK, CDR2 SYGVNS. There are 16 residues in the CDR3. The CDR3 nucleotides are TGTGCCAGCAGGGACCGGGACAGGGGACGCTCGGCTGAAGCTTTCTTT. It yields the protein CASRDRDRGRSAEAFF.

V is TRBV6-5 and J is TRBJ2-1; D perhaps matches TRBD2 (5 bases). The V end was cut by 4 bases, the J end by 5 bases, with 9 bases between. Looked up from germline, CDR1 is MNHEY and CDR2 is SVGAGI. The CDR3 runs 13 residues. CDR3 nucleotides: TGTGCCAGCAGTTTGTGGCGGGACAATGAGCAGTTCTTC. As protein: CASSLWRDNEQFF.